The 5 T cell receptor beta chains reported below all come from one sample, sequenced in a study of blood T cells in healthy people across ages. Primers used in a second PCR of roughly 7 to 12 cycles were a sample-barcoded 5' primer and a J-beta primer mix. Each CDR3 protein is one row after TCRdb ran MiXCR on the 5' RACE reads. The table has about 1.8 million distinct CDR3 sequences, approximately 50% seen once; the top ten hold over 2%. Sequenced: blood. These receptor sequences come from a woman aged 40 to 49 in good health.

The chain links TRBV5-1 to TRBJ2-5; possible D gene TRBD2, 6 bases. This CDR3 region has 15 residues. V lost 3 bases and J 3 bases, leaving 15 bases between the germline ends. Germline V lookup: CDR1 SGHRS, CDR2 YFSETQ. CDR3 in amino acids: CASSWVAGQEETQYF. CDR3 sequence (DNA): TGCGCCAGCAGCTGGGTTGCGGGGCAGGAAGAGACCCAGTACTTC.

The chain couples TRBV4-3 to TRBJ2-3; D may be TRBD2 (5 bases). Trimming pared 1 base from V and 6 bases from J, leaving 14 bases between. Per germline, CDR1 LGHNA and CDR2 YSLEER. The CDR3 is made up of 15 amino acids. The CDR3 region is CASSQVAERGDTQYF. The CDR3 region has the DNA TGCGCCAGCAGCCAAGTGGCAGAACGAGGGGATACGCAGTATTTT.

The chain is built from TRBV18 and TRBJ1-5, with 8 bases aligning to TRBD1. Germline values: CDR1 KGHSH, CDR2 LQKENI. V dropped 8 bases and J dropped 1; count of bases not matched to a gene: 7. CDR3 length: 15 residues. The CDR3 DNA follows: TGTGCCAGCAGCCCACAGGGGGGAAGCAATCAGCCCCAGCATTTT. This translates into CASSPQGGSNQPQHF.

This rearrangement joins TRBV20-1 to TRBJ2-1, with D perhaps assigned TRBD1 or TRBD2 (5 bases each). Matching the DNA end better, TRBJ2-7 makes the J call doubtful. Germline V gene lookup returns CDR1 DFQATT and CDR2 SNEGSKA (reference sequence). The CDR3 contains 15 residues. This chain's CDR3 is CSAQTALGTYNEQYF. CDR3 nucleotides: TGCAGTGCTCAGACCGCCCTGGGGACCTACAATGAGCAGTACTTC.

In its sample, this clonotype was seen a few times. The chain couples TRBV7-2 to TRBJ2-4, with 11 bases aligning to TRBD2. Trimming took 2 bases from V and 2 from J; bases not matched to a gene: 8. The CDR3 has 18 amino acids. Per germline, CDR1 SGHTA and CDR2 FQGNSA. CDR3 amino acids: CASSLWASGGRTKNIQYF. The DNA of the CDR3 is TGTGCCAGCAGCTTATGGGCTAGCGGGGGGAGGACCAAAAACATTCAGTACTTC.